The following is a TCR beta chain sequence with its context. The naive CD8 subset, CD45RO-negative cells positively selected for CCR7, excluded terminally differentiated effector memory CD45RA+ cells. Produced via immunoSEQ multiplex PCR; TCRdb's table is partial and in-frame only. The data show around 2.1 million clones, more than 85% seen once. The data were taken from a study of shared clonotypes between healthy human individuals. J gave up 0 bases and V 6 bases, and 10 bases lay outside the gene matches. Germline V gives CDR1 MNHEY, CDR2 SMNVEV (reference sequence). CDR3 length: 17 amino acids. The specimen was naive CD8+ T cells from PBMCs. The chain employs TRBV27 and TRBJ2-1; 8 nucleotides match TRBD2. This receptor was taken from a man younger than 30 in good health. Some clones in this sample may be carry-over from other donors' samples. CDR3 residues: CASRLSSGWSSYNEQFF. CDR3 in DNA: TGTGCCAGCAGACTATCTAGCGGGTGGAGCTCCTACAATGAGCAGTTCTTC.